These 7 T cell receptor beta chains were sequenced from one sample in a study of T cell changes during pregnancy in multiple sclerosis. Assay used: immunoSEQ multiplex PCR; TCRdb lists only in-frame clones, some missing. This table holds 89,000 or so clones, 90% to 95% found once. The material sequenced was PBMCs, taken in the first trimester of pregnancy. The origin of the receptors is a female donor in good health, serving as a control in a pregnancy study. Some clones in this sample may be carry-over from other donors' samples.

The chain couples TRBV9 to TRBJ2-3; 8 bases line up with TRBD1. The CDR3 has 17 residues. Trimming took 3 bases from V and 1 from J; bases not matched to a gene: 10. The germline CDR1 and CDR2 sequences are SGDLS and YYNGEE. In DNA form, the CDR3 reads TGTGCCAGCAGCGCCGTTTCGGACAGGGCCCGCACAGATACGCAGTATTTT. This encodes CASSAVSDRARTDTQYF.

V and J are TRBV5-4 and TRBJ2-3, with 13 nucleotides matching TRBD2. This CDR3 has 17 amino acids. Germline-derived CDR1 and CDR2 are SGHNT and YYREEE (reference sequence). The trim removed 3 bases at V and 1 base at J, leaving 5 bases unmatched. CDR3 region: CASSSGLAGARTDTQYF. CDR3 in DNA: TGTGCCAGCAGCTCCGGACTAGCGGGGGCCCGCACAGATACGCAGTATTTT.

A note on this clone: One end of the junction varies from germline; a read error may be responsible. J is TRBJ2-3 and V is TRBV5-6; a possible D gene is TRBD2 (6 bases). CDR1 and CDR2 (germline): SGHDT, YYEEEE. CDR3 length: 19 residues. The CDR3 loop reads CANSLARRGDPVLTDTQYF. Here the CDR3 DNA reads TGTGCCAACAGCTTGGCCCGGAGGGGAGACCCCGTACTCACAGATACGCAGTATTTT. Based on the CDR3 plus reference TRBV5-6 and TRBJ2-3, the full variable domain is DAGVTQSPTHLIKTRGQQVTLRCSPKSGHDTVSWYQQALGQGPQFIFQYYEEEERQRGNFPDRFSGHQFPNYSSELNVNALLLGDSALYLCANSLARRGDPVLTDTQYFGPGTRLTVL.

This rearrangement joins TRBV10-3 to TRBJ2-3, with D perhaps matching TRBD2 (6 bases). The germline CDR1 and CDR2 sequences are ENHRY and SYGVKD. The CDR3 spans 12 residues. Trimming removed 9 bases from V and 1 base from J, with 8 bases in between. The CDR3 is CAIGTGTDTQYF. The CDR3 nucleotides are TGTGCCATTGGGACTGGCACAGATACGCAGTATTTT.

The rearrangement links TRBV7-2 to TRBJ2-2; tentatively, D is TRBD2 (5 bases). The CDR3 length is 14 residues. Trimming cost V 5 bases and J 8 bases, with 15 bases left between them. CDR1 SGHTA and CDR2 FQGNSA come from the germline V gene. CDR3 in amino acids: CASSPWNGKGELFF. The CDR3 DNA reads as TGTGCCAGCAGCCCATGGAACGGGAAAGGGGAGCTGTTTTTT.

This clone was detected once. The chain uses TRBV19 and TRBJ1-1; D possibly corresponds to TRBD1 (5 bases). Trimming cost V 7 bases and J 3 bases, with 15 bases left between them. The CDR3 spans 14 residues. Germline assignment: CDR1 LNHDA and CDR2 SQIVND (reference sequence). CDR3 sequence: CASTLGGVYTEAFF. As DNA, the CDR3 is TGTGCCAGTACTTTGGGAGGGGTTTACACTGAAGCTTTCTTT.

The chain joins TRBV4-1 to TRBJ1-1; D gene unclear. The germline V and J ends were trimmed by 0 bases and 11 bases, with 13 bases remaining between them. The CDR3 loop spans 13 amino acids. Germline V gene sequence: CDR1 MGHRA, CDR2 YSYEKL. Here the CDR3 DNA reads TGCGCCAGCAGCCAAGAATACCGTGATGAGGCTTTCTTT. This sequence encodes CASSQEYRDEAFF.